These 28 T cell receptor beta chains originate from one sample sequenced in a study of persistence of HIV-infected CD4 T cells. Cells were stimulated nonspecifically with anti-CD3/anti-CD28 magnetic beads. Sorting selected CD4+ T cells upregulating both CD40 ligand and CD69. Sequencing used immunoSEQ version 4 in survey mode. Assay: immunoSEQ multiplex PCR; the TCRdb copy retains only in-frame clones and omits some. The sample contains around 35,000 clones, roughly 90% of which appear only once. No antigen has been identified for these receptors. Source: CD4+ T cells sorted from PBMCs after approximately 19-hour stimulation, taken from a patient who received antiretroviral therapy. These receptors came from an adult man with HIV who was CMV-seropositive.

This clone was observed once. This CDR3 is CASSRDPARGTEAFF. In DNA form, the CDR3 reads TGTGCCAGCAGCCGAGACCCAGCGCGAGGCACTGAAGCTTTCTTT. This sequence joins TRBV7-3 and TRBJ1-1; D is uncertain. Per the germline V gene, CDR1 is SGHTA and CDR2 is FQGTGA. V was shortened by 5 bases and J by 4 bases, with 17 bases between the two germline ends. There are 15 residues in the CDR3.

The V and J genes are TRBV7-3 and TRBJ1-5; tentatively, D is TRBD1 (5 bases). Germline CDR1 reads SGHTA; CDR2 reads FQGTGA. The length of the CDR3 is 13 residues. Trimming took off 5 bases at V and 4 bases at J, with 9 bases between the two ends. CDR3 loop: CASSATVNQPQHF. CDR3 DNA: TGTGCCAGCAGCGCGACAGTTAATCAGCCCCAGCATTTT.

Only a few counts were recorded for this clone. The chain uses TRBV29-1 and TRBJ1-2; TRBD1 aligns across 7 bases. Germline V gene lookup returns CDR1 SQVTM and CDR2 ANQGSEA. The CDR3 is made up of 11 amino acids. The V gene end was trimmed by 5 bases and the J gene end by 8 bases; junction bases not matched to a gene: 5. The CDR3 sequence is CSVRQGGGYTF. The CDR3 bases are TGCAGCGTTAGACAGGGTGGAGGCTACACCTTC.

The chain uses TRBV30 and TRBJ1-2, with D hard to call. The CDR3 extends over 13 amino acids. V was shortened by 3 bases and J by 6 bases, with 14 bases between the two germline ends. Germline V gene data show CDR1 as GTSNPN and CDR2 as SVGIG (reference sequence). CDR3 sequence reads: CAWSLYLTDGYTF. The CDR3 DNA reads TGTGCCTGGAGCCTTTACCTGACTGATGGCTACACCTTC.

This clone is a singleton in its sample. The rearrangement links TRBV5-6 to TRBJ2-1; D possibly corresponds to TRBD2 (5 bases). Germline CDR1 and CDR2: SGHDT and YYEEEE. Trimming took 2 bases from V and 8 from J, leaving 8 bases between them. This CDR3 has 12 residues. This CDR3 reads CASSFKGDEQFF. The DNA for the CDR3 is TGTGCCAGCAGCTTTAAGGGAGATGAGCAGTTCTTC.

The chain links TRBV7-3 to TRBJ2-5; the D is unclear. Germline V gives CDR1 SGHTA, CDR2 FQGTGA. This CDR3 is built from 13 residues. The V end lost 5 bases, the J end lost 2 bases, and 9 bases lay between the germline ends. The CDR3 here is CASSPHAQETQYF. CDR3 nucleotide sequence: TGTGCCAGCAGCCCTCATGCACAAGAGACCCAGTACTTC.

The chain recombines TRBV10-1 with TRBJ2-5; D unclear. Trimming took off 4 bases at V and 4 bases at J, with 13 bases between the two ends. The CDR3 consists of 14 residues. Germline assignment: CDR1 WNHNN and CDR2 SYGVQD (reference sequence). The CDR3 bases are TGCGCCAGCAGTGGACTTCCCCCGGGAGAGACCCAGTACTTC. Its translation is CASSGLPPGETQYF.

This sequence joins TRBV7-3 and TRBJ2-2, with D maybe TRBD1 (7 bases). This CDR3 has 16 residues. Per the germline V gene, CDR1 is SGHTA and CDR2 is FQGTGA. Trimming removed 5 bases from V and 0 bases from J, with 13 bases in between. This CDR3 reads CASSLRGTSNTGELFF. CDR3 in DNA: TGTGCCAGCAGCCTCAGGGGGACTTCGAACACCGGGGAGCTGTTTTTT.

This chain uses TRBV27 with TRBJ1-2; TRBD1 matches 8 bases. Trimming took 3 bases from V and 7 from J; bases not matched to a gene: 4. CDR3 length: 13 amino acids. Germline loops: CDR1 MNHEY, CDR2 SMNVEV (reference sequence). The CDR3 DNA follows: TGTGCCAGCAGTTTTCAGGGGGCAGGTGGCTACACCTTC. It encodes CASSFQGAGGYTF.

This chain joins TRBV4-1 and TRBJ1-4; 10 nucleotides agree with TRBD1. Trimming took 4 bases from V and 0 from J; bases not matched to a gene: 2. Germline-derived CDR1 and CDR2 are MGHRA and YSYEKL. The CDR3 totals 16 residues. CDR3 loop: CASSLGTGATNEKLFF. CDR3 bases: TGCGCCAGCAGCCTAGGGACAGGGGCAACTAATGAAAAACTGTTTTTT.

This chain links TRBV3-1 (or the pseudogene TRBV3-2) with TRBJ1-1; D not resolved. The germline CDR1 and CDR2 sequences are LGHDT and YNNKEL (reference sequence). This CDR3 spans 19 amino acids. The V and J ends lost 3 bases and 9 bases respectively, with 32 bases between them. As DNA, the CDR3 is TGTGCCAGCAGCCACCTTGGGCCGCAGAGCTTCTCCCGAGATCCTAAAGCTTTCTTT. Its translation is CASSHLGPQSFSRDPKAFF.

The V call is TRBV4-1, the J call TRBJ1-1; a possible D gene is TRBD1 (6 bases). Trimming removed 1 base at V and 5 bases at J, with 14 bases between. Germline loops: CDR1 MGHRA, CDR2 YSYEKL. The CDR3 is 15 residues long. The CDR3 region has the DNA TGCGCCAGCAGCCAAGGCCCACAGGGAAAAACTGAAGCTTTCTTT. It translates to CASSQGPQGKTEAFF.

The DNA of the CDR3 is TGTGCCAGCAGTTCTCCACTTCGACAGGGGGTTAGCAATCAGCCCCAGCATTTT. Protein product: CASSSPLRQGVSNQPQHF. The chain recombines TRBV6-2 or TRBV6-3 with TRBJ1-5, with TRBD1 matching over 9 bases. Per the germline V gene, CDR1 is MNHEY and CDR2 is SVGEGT. The CDR3 has 18 residues. V lost 4 bases, J lost 0 bases, and 10 bases stayed unmatched.

CDR3 loop: CASSQVTSGSYEQYF. The CDR3 DNA reads TGTGCCAGCAGCCAAGTTACTAGCGGGAGTTACGAGCAGTACTTC. The chain carries TRBV4-2 and TRBJ2-7; TRBD2 matches at 11 bases. V lost 1 base, J lost 4 bases, and 3 bases stayed unmatched. Germline CDR1 LGHNA, CDR2 YNFKEQ. The CDR3 runs 15 residues.

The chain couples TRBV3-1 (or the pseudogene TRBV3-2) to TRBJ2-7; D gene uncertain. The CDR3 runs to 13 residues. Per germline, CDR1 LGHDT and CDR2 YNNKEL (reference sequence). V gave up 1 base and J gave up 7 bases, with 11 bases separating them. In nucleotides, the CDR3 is TGTGCCAGCAGCCAAGTGGAAGGGAAGGAGCAGTACTTC. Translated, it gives CASSQVEGKEQYF.

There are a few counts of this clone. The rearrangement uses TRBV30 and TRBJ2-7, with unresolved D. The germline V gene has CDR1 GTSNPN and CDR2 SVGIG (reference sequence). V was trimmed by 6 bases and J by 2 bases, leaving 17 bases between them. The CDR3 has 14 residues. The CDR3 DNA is TGTGCCTGCCAAGCAGAAGGGAAGGCCTACGAGCAGTACTTC. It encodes CACQAEGKAYEQYF.

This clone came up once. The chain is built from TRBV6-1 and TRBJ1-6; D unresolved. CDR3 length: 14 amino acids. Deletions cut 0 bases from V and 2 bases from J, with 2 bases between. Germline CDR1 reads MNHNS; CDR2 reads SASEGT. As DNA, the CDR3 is TGTGCCAGCAGTGAAGCGCCCTATAATTCACCCCTCCACTTT. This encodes CASSEAPYNSPLHF.

The DNA of the CDR3 is TGCAGCGGGGGGACTAGCGGGAGGGCCCTCAATGAGCAGTTCTTC. This codes for CSGGTSGRALNEQFF. The chain recombines TRBV29-1 with TRBJ2-1, with TRBD2 identical over 16 bases. Germline V gives CDR1 SQVTM, CDR2 ANQGSEA. J was trimmed by 6 bases and V by 7 bases; bases with no gene match: 6. This CDR3 contains 15 residues.

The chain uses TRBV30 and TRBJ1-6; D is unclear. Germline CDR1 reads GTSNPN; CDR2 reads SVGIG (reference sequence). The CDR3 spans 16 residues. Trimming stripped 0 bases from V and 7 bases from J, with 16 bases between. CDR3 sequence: CAWSVLGRGVNSPLHF. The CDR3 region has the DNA TGTGCCTGGAGTGTACTCGGGCGGGGTGTCAATTCACCCCTCCACTTT.

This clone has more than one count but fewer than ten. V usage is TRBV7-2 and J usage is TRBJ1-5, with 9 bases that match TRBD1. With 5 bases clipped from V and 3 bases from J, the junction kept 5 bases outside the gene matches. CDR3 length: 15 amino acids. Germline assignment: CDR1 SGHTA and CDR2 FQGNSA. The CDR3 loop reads CASSLGQGYNQPQHF. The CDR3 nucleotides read TGTGCCAGCAGCCTCGGACAGGGGTACAATCAGCCCCAGCATTTT.

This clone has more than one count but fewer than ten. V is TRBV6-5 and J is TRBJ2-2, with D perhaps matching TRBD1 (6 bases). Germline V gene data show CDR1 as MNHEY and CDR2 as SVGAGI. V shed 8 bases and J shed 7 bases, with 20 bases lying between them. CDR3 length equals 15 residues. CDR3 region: CASREPFRGHGELFF. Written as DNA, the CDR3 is TGTGCCAGCCGAGAACCTTTCAGGGGCCACGGGGAGCTGTTTTTT.

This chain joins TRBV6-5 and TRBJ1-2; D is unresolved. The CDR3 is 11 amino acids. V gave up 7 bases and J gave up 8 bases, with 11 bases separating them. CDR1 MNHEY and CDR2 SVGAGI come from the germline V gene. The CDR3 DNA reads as TGTGCCAGCAAGAACTTGGGGGGCTACACCTTC. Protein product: CASKNLGGYTF.

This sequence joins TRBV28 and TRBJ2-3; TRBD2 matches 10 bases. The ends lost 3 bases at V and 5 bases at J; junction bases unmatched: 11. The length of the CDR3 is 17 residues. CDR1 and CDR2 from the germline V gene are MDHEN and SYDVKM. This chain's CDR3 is CASSLFFRVAGGDTQYF. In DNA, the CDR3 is TGTGCCAGCAGTTTGTTTTTCCGGGTAGCGGGAGGAGATACGCAGTATTTT. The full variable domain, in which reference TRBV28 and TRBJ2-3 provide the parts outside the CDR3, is DVKVTQSSRYLVKRTGEKVFLECVQDMDHENMFWYRQDPGLGLRLIYFSYDVKMKEKGDIPEGYSVSREKKERFSLILESASTNQTSMYLCASSLFFRVAGGDTQYFGPGTRLTVL.

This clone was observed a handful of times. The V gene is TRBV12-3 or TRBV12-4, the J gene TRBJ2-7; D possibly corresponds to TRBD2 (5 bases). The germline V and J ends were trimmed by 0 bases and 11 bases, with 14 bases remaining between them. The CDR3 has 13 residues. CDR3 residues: CASSLAGSVREYF. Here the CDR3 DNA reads TGTGCCAGCAGTTTAGCGGGGAGCGTCCGGGAGTACTTC.

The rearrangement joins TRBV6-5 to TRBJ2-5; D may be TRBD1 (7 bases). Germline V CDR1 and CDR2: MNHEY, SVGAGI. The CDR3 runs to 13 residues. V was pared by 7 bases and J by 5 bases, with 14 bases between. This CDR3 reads CASTRQGGETQYF. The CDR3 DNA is TGTGCCAGCACCAGACAGGGAGGCGAGACCCAGTACTTC.

CDR3 sequence: CASSPRRQGSYEQYF. DNA for the CDR3: TGTGCCAGCAGTCCCCGAAGACAGGGTTCCTACGAGCAGTACTTC. The chain combines TRBV27 with TRBJ2-7, with 7 bases aligning to TRBD1. The CDR3 length is 15 residues. In germline, CDR1 is MNHEY, CDR2 SMNVEV (reference sequence). V was pared by 5 bases and J by 1 base, with 8 bases of the junction left unmatched.

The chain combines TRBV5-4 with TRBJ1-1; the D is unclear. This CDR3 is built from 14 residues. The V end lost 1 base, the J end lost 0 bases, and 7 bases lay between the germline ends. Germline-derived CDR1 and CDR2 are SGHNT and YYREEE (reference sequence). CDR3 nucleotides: TGTGCCAGCAGCTTGAACTACATGAACACTGAAGCTTTCTTT. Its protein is CASSLNYMNTEAFF.

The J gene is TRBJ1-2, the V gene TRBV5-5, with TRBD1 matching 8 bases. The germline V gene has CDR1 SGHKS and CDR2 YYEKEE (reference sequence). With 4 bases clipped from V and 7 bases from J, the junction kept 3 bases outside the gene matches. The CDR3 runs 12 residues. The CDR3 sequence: CASSTTGGGYTF. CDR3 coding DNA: TGTGCCAGCAGCACCACAGGGGGTGGCTACACCTTC.